This TCR beta chain was documented in a study of graft-versus-host responses after intestinal transplantation. Study overall: For around 3 years after anti-thymocyte globulin induction, all recipients took tacrolimus and steroids. Overall study findings and caveats: The study associated peak circulating GvH clone levels with early post-transplant HvG declines.

Researchers sorted proliferating CFSE-low CD3+CD4+ and CD3+CD8+ responders once the reaction had finished. This table comes from immunoSEQ multiplex PCR, and its TCRdb copy is limited to in-frame clones, with some not included. The data show roughly 14,000 clones, with about 28% seen just once and over 3.5% held by the top ten. The clonotype was recovered from a human patient who received an intestinal transplant. The sample here was alloreactive CD4+ T cells from a mixed lymphocyte reaction culture, taken before intestinal transplant. The sample's subset: CFSE-low proliferating T cells sorted from roughly six-day pre-transplant mixed lymphocyte reaction (GvH or HvG direction).

The CDR3 reads CASSLLGLAGIDTQYF. CDR3 in DNA: TGTGCCAGCAGCCTGTTAGGACTAGCGGGAATCGATACGCAGTATTTT. The chain joins TRBV5-4 to TRBJ2-3; TRBD2 matches 12 bases. V was pared by 4 bases and J by 6 bases, with 9 bases of the junction left unmatched. The germline CDR1 and CDR2 sequences are SGHNT and YYREEE (reference sequence). The CDR3 spans 16 residues. Filled out from reference TRBV5-4 and TRBJ2-3, the complete variable domain reads ETGVTQSPTHLIKTRGQQVTLRCSSQSGHNTVSWYQQALGQGPQFIFQYYREEENGRGNFPPRFSGLQFPNYSSELNVNALELDDSALYLCASSLLGLAGIDTQYFGPGTRLTVL.